This T cell receptor (beta chain) was sequenced during a study of OX40 agonist ivuxolimab in advanced cancers. TCRdb's table, derived via immunoSEQ multiplex PCR, lists solely in-frame clones and lacks some. The table lists fewer than 80,000 clones, roughly 87% of them singletons. Germline V CDR1 and CDR2: SEHNR, FQNEAQ (reference sequence). Trimming cost V 4 bases and J 4 bases; bases outside gene matches: 9. CDR3 size: 18 residues. J is TRBJ2-1 and V is TRBV7-9, with 14 bases fitting TRBD2. The sequences come from CD4+ or CD8+ T cells sorted from blood, collected in a trial of the OX40 agonist ivuxolimab. The TCR originated in an adult with an advanced solid tumor such as melanoma, head and neck, liver or kidney cancer. The CDR3 DNA sequence: TGTGCCAGCAGCTCGACTAGCGGGGGGGCCCAAGGGTACAATGAGCAGTTCTTC. This codes for CASSSTSGGAQGYNEQFF.